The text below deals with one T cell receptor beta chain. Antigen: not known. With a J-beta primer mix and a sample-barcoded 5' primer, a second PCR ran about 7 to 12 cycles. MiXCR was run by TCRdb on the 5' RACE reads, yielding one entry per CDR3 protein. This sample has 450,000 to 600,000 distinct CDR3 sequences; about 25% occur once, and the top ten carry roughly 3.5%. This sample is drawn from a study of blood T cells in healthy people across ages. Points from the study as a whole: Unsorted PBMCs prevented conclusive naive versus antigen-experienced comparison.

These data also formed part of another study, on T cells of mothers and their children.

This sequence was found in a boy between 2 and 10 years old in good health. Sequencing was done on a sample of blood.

For the CDR3, the DNA is TGTGCCAGCATCGTCGACAGGGGATTTTCGAAAGAGACCCAGTACTTC. As protein: CASIVDRGFSKETQYF. J is TRBJ2-5 and V is TRBV6-1, with 8 bases identical to TRBD1. Germline CDR1 is MNHNS and CDR2 is SASEGT. Trimming cost V 7 bases and J 3 bases; bases outside gene matches: 13. The CDR3 runs 16 residues.